Sequencing of this T cell receptor beta chain was carried out in a study of T cells in Graves' hyperthyroidism and ophthalmopathy. Study-wide results and limits: Most thyroid clonotypes that were expanded above 0.001 also turned up in blood.

This clonotype has just a few counts. The antigen is undetermined. Lactation, pregnancy, other autoimmune disease or uncontrolled infection excluded patients. Fresh 10 ml peripheral blood yielded PBMCs. From RNA transcripts, TCR beta CDR3 regions were amplified. With the HTBI primer set, the TCR CDR3 went through a first round of RT-PCR. TCRdb recomputed calls from the multiplex PCR reads with MiXCR, one row per CDR3 protein. The sample yields some 490,000 distinct CDR3 sequences, roughly 22% seen once. Germline assignment: CDR1 LGHDT and CDR2 YNNKEL (reference sequence). V lost 4 bases, J lost 3 bases, and 15 bases lay in between. CDR3 size: 15 residues.

The origin of this receptor is a woman in her 70s with Graves' ophthalmopathy. The chain joins TRBV3-1 to TRBJ1-1; the D gene is possibly TRBD1 (5 bases). Material for sequencing was blood. The CDR3 sequence is CASSPIDSGYTEAFF. CDR3 nucleotide sequence: TGTGCCAGCAGCCCCATCGACAGCGGATACACTGAAGCTTTCTTT.